These T cell receptor beta chains were read from a single sample in a study of blood T cell repertoires in COVID-19. Measured with immunoSEQ multiplex PCR; TCRdb has only the in-frame clones, and not every one. The table has roughly 260,000 clones, 82% seen once; the top ten hold about 4.8%. The specimen was peripheral blood. These receptors all come from a woman aged 70-85 years with acute or convalescent COVID-19. Both conserved end residues are part of each CDR3. A D gene is named only where the DNA matches it firmly. Part of the rows lack a size; the others show once, few, many or a class for expanded clones.

abundance: -; d_gene: -; j_gene: TRBJ2-2; v_gene: TRBV12-3/TRBV12-4; CDR3nt: TGTGCCAGCAGTAAACCGGGGTCCCGGGAGCTGTTTTTT; CDR3aa: CASSKPGSRELFF
abundance: -; d_gene: TRBD1; j_gene: TRBJ1-2; v_gene: TRBV7-9; CDR3nt: TGTGCCAGCAGCTTTTCCGGGACAGAGAATAACTATGGCTACACCTTC; CDR3aa: CASSFSGTENNYGYTF
abundance: once; d_gene: -; j_gene: TRBJ1-1; v_gene: TRBV5-1; CDR3nt: TGCGCCAGCAGCTTGGGGGGGACTGGCACTGAAGCTTTCTTT; CDR3aa: CASSLGGTGTEAFF
abundance: few; d_gene: TRBD1; j_gene: TRBJ1-1; v_gene: TRBV14; CDR3nt: TGTGCCAGCAGCCAAGTGGGACAGGGGGCCCAAGCTTTCTTT; CDR3aa: CASSQVGQGAQAFF
abundance: -; d_gene: -; j_gene: TRBJ1-2; v_gene: TRBV20-1; CDR3nt: TGCAGTGCTAGTCTATCCGACTATGGCTACACCTTC; CDR3aa: CSASLSDYGYTF
abundance: -; d_gene: TRBD2; j_gene: TRBJ2-3; v_gene: TRBV6-5; CDR3nt: TGTGCCAGCAGTTACCTGCAAGCGGGGGGGAGTCATACGCAGTATTTT; CDR3aa: CASSYLQAGGSHTQYF
abundance: many; d_gene: TRBD2; j_gene: TRBJ2-7; v_gene: TRBV2; CDR3nt: TGTGCCAGCCGGGGACTAGCTGGTGCCTACGAGCAGTACTTC; CDR3aa: CASRGLAGAYEQYF
abundance: -; d_gene: TRBD2; j_gene: TRBJ2-7; v_gene: TRBV6-2/TRBV6-3; CDR3nt: TGTGCCAGCAGTTACTCCGCCGGACTAGCGGTGACCTACGAGCAGTACTTC; CDR3aa: CASSYSAGLAVTYEQYF
abundance: once; d_gene: TRBD1; j_gene: TRBJ1-6; v_gene: TRBV27; CDR3nt: TGTGCCAGCAGTCCGACAGGGTTCATTTCACCCCTCCACTTT; CDR3aa: CASSPTGFISPLHF
abundance: -; d_gene: -; j_gene: TRBJ1-1; v_gene: TRBV7-9; CDR3nt: TGTGCCAGCACCACTTGGGGGGGCGAGAACACTGAAGCTTTCTTT; CDR3aa: CASTTWGGENTEAFF
abundance: -; d_gene: -; j_gene: TRBJ1-2; v_gene: TRBV2; CDR3nt: TGTGCCAGCAGTGTTCATCCGGGTAACTATGGCTACACCTTC; CDR3aa: CASSVHPGNYGYTF
abundance: -; d_gene: -; j_gene: TRBJ2-5; v_gene: TRBV9; CDR3nt: TGTGCCAGCGTGGGACATTACTCCGAGACCCAGTACTTC; CDR3aa: CASVGHYSETQYF
abundance: -; d_gene: TRBD1; j_gene: TRBJ1-3; v_gene: TRBV18; CDR3nt: TGTGCCAGCTCCCAGGGACAGTTGAGCTCTGGAAACACCATATATTTT; CDR3aa: CASSQGQLSSGNTIYF
abundance: -; d_gene: -; j_gene: TRBJ1-2; v_gene: TRBV4-2; CDR3nt: TGTGCCAGCAGCCCCGTTGGACAAGTATACGGCTACACCTTC; CDR3aa: CASSPVGQVYGYTF
abundance: -; d_gene: -; j_gene: TRBJ2-7; v_gene: TRBV4-3; CDR3nt: TGCGCCAGCAGCCCGGACACAGAAGTCTACGAGCAGTACTTC; CDR3aa: CASSPDTEVYEQYF
abundance: -; d_gene: -; j_gene: TRBJ2-3; v_gene: TRBV6-2/TRBV6-3; CDR3nt: TGTGCCAGCAGTTATTTGTTGGCTGATACGCAGTATTTT; CDR3aa: CASSYLLADTQYF
abundance: -; d_gene: -; j_gene: TRBJ2-2; v_gene: TRBV6-5; CDR3nt: TGTGCCAGCAGTTACGGCCGGAGGGCCGGGGAGCTGTTTTTT; CDR3aa: CASSYGRRAGELFF
abundance: -; d_gene: -; j_gene: TRBJ1-1; v_gene: TRBV11-3; CDR3nt: TGTGCCAGCAGCCCAGGGGTGGGACGGTCTCAGGGCACTGAAGCTTTCTTT; CDR3aa: CASSPGVGRSQGTEAFF
abundance: -; d_gene: TRBD1; j_gene: TRBJ1-2; v_gene: TRBV15; CDR3nt: TGTGCCACCAGCAGAGAAAGACAGGGAGCTAACTATGGCTACACCTTC; CDR3aa: CATSRERQGANYGYTF
abundance: -; d_gene: -; j_gene: TRBJ2-2; v_gene: TRBV7-9; CDR3nt: TGTGCCAGCAGCTTATTGGCCTGGGGCCAAAACGGGGAGCTGTTTTTT; CDR3aa: CASSLLAWGQNGELFF
abundance: -; d_gene: -; j_gene: TRBJ1-2; v_gene: TRBV5-5; CDR3nt: TGTGCCAGCAGCCGAGCAGGGGATACTGGCTACACCTTC; CDR3aa: CASSRAGDTGYTF
abundance: many; d_gene: -; j_gene: TRBJ2-1; v_gene: TRBV27; CDR3nt: TGTGCCAGCAGTTTTACCAGCGCCGGGGAGCAGTTCTTC; CDR3aa: CASSFTSAGEQFF
abundance: -; d_gene: TRBD1; j_gene: TRBJ1-2; v_gene: TRBV19; CDR3nt: TGTGCCAGTAGTCCACAATCAAGACAGGGAGCTGGCTACACCTTC; CDR3aa: CASSPQSRQGAGYTF
abundance: -; d_gene: -; j_gene: TRBJ1-1; v_gene: TRBV10-3; CDR3nt: TGTGCCATCAGCCCCGGGCAGGGGCGGAAGATGAACACTGAAGCTTTCTTT; CDR3aa: CAISPGQGRKMNTEAFF
abundance: -; d_gene: -; j_gene: TRBJ1-1; v_gene: TRBV9; CDR3nt: TGTGCCAGCAGCGTAGGCGGTCGGGACACTGAAGCTTTCTTT; CDR3aa: CASSVGGRDTEAFF
abundance: -; d_gene: -; j_gene: TRBJ1-3; v_gene: TRBV5-4; CDR3nt: TGTGCCAGCAGCTTCGGCGGGGGAAACACCATATATTTT; CDR3aa: CASSFGGGNTIYF
abundance: -; d_gene: -; j_gene: TRBJ1-4; v_gene: TRBV7-9; CDR3nt: TGTGCCAGCGGGGTTTCCGGGACACTAAGACAAGGGGAACTGTTTTTT; CDR3aa: CASGVSGTLRQGELFF
abundance: -; d_gene: -; j_gene: TRBJ2-2; v_gene: TRBV4-3; CDR3nt: TGCGCCAGCAGCCAAGAGGGCCCAGCGGGGAACACCGGGGAGCTGTTTTTT; CDR3aa: CASSQEGPAGNTGELFF
abundance: few; d_gene: -; j_gene: TRBJ2-7; v_gene: TRBV11-2; CDR3nt: TGTGCCAGCAGCTTAAACCTGCAGGGAAGCTACGAGCAGTACTTC; CDR3aa: CASSLNLQGSYEQYF
abundance: few; d_gene: -; j_gene: TRBJ1-1; v_gene: TRBV7-2; CDR3nt: TGTGCCAGCAGCTTACCGCAGGGAACCATGAACACTGAAGCTTTCTTT; CDR3aa: CASSLPQGTMNTEAFF
abundance: -; d_gene: TRBD1; j_gene: TRBJ2-7; v_gene: TRBV15; CDR3nt: TGTGCCACCAGCAGAGTGGGACAGGGGTCCTCCTACGAGCAGTACTTC; CDR3aa: CATSRVGQGSSYEQYF
abundance: -; d_gene: -; j_gene: TRBJ1-2; v_gene: TRBV5-5; CDR3nt: TGTGCCAGCAGCGTTGGCCGTTATGGCTACACCTTC; CDR3aa: CASSVGRYGYTF
abundance: -; d_gene: TRBD1; j_gene: TRBJ1-1; v_gene: TRBV6-6; CDR3nt: TGTGCCAGCAGTTACGCTGAGGGGGCTGCTGAAGCTTTCTTT; CDR3aa: CASSYAEGAAEAFF
abundance: -; d_gene: TRBD2; j_gene: TRBJ2-1; v_gene: TRBV7-8; CDR3nt: TGTGCCAGCAGCTTAGGGGAGACTAGCGGGGGGGCACTCAAGCAGTTCTTC; CDR3aa: CASSLGETSGGALKQFF
abundance: -; d_gene: -; j_gene: TRBJ1-6; v_gene: TRBV28; CDR3nt: TGTGCCAGCAGTTTATTAGGAGGGGTAGGAGGCTCACCCCTCCACTTT; CDR3aa: CASSLLGGVGGSPLHF
abundance: -; d_gene: -; j_gene: TRBJ1-1; v_gene: TRBV3-1/TRBV3-2; CDR3nt: TGTGCCAGCAGCCAAGAAAGGAGGAACACTGAAGCTTTCTTT; CDR3aa: CASSQERRNTEAFF
abundance: -; d_gene: TRBD1; j_gene: TRBJ2-5; v_gene: TRBV12-5; CDR3nt: TGTGCTAGTGGTTTAGCCGGGACAGAGGAGACCCAGTACTTC; CDR3aa: CASGLAGTEETQYF
abundance: -; d_gene: TRBD1; j_gene: TRBJ2-7; v_gene: TRBV6-5; CDR3nt: TGTGCCAGCAGTTACGACCCAGACAGGGGCTACGAGCAGTACTTC; CDR3aa: CASSYDPDRGYEQYF
abundance: -; d_gene: TRBD1; j_gene: TRBJ1-5; v_gene: TRBV28; CDR3nt: TGTGCCAGCAGTCCCCTCAAAGGACAGGGAGGCAATCAGCCCCAGCATTTT; CDR3aa: CASSPLKGQGGNQPQHF
abundance: -; d_gene: -; j_gene: TRBJ2-5; v_gene: TRBV20-1; CDR3nt: TGCAGTCCCGGGGGACAAGAGACCCAGTACTTC; CDR3aa: CSPGGQETQYF
abundance: -; d_gene: -; j_gene: TRBJ2-3; v_gene: TRBV3-1/TRBV3-2; CDR3nt: TGTGCCAGCAGCCTCAACCAACTTAGCACAGATACGCAGTATTTT; CDR3aa: CASSLNQLSTDTQYF
abundance: -; d_gene: -; j_gene: TRBJ1-6; v_gene: TRBV7-2; CDR3nt: TGTGCCAGCAGCCCAGACGGGGTCTGGTCACCCCTCCACTTT; CDR3aa: CASSPDGVWSPLHF
abundance: -; d_gene: TRBD1; j_gene: TRBJ2-7; v_gene: TRBV27; CDR3nt: TGTGCCAGCAGCCCCCTTTGGGACAGGGTGGAGGAGCAGTACTTC; CDR3aa: CASSPLWDRVEEQYF
abundance: -; d_gene: -; j_gene: TRBJ1-2; v_gene: TRBV7-2; CDR3nt: TGTGCCAGCAGCGAACAGGACTATGGCTACACCTTC; CDR3aa: CASSEQDYGYTF
abundance: -; d_gene: -; j_gene: TRBJ1-3; v_gene: TRBV28; CDR3nt: TGTGCCAGCAGTTTCCAACCAGGGTGGTCTGGAAACACCATATATTTT; CDR3aa: CASSFQPGWSGNTIYF
abundance: once; d_gene: -; j_gene: TRBJ1-2; v_gene: TRBV28; CDR3nt: TGTGCCAGCAGTTTTCAGGGTACCTATGGCTACACCTTC; CDR3aa: CASSFQGTYGYTF
abundance: -; d_gene: TRBD1; j_gene: TRBJ1-2; v_gene: TRBV5-6; CDR3nt: TGTGCCAGCAGCCTTCCGGACAGGGTGGGCGGCTACACCTTC; CDR3aa: CASSLPDRVGGYTF
abundance: -; d_gene: TRBD1; j_gene: TRBJ1-6; v_gene: TRBV7-9; CDR3nt: TGTGCCAGCAGCTTATTTTCGACAGGGGGTGGATCACCCCTCCACTTT; CDR3aa: CASSLFSTGGGSPLHF
abundance: -; d_gene: TRBD2; j_gene: TRBJ2-1; v_gene: TRBV4-3; CDR3nt: TGCGCCAGCAGCCCCAAACTTATCCGGACTAGCGGGCGCAGCTCCTACAATGAGCAGTTCTTC; CDR3aa: CASSPKLIRTSGRSSYNEQFF
abundance: -; d_gene: TRBD1; j_gene: TRBJ1-4; v_gene: TRBV2; CDR3nt: TGTGCCAGCAGGATCAAGGGGGCGGCTAATGAAAAACTGTTTTTT; CDR3aa: CASRIKGAANEKLFF
abundance: -; d_gene: TRBD1; j_gene: TRBJ1-2; v_gene: TRBV6-5; CDR3nt: TGTGCCAGCAGTTACTCGACAGGGGTCGGCTACACCTTC; CDR3aa: CASSYSTGVGYTF
abundance: -; d_gene: -; j_gene: TRBJ2-2; v_gene: TRBV5-1; CDR3nt: TGCGCCAGCAAGGTCGGGGGAGTCACCGGGGAGCTGTTTTTT; CDR3aa: CASKVGGVTGELFF
abundance: -; d_gene: -; j_gene: TRBJ2-7; v_gene: TRBV2; CDR3nt: TGTGCCAGCAGACCCGAAGGGGGATTCTACGAGCAGTACTTC; CDR3aa: CASRPEGGFYEQYF
abundance: -; d_gene: TRBD1; j_gene: TRBJ1-2; v_gene: TRBV7-9; CDR3nt: TGTGCCAGCAGTCACAGGGGGGATGGCTACACCTTC; CDR3aa: CASSHRGDGYTF
abundance: once; d_gene: -; j_gene: TRBJ2-2; v_gene: TRBV12-3/TRBV12-4; CDR3nt: TGTGCCAGCAGTTTCAGGAACACCGGGGAGCTGTTTTTT; CDR3aa: CASSFRNTGELFF